Each of the 12 T cell receptor beta chains below was sequenced from the same sample in a study of T cell responses to AZD1222 COVID-19 vaccine. Clones were read by immunoSEQ multiplex PCR, and TCRdb kept only the in-frame ones, dropping some. The table has just over 65,000 clones, roughly 84% seen once; the top ten hold around 16%. The source was peripheral blood, collected on day 0 of AZD1222 vaccination. The source is an adult in good health.

This clone was seen once. V is TRBV3-1 (or the pseudogene TRBV3-2) and J is TRBJ1-2, with D possibly matching TRBD1 (5 bases). Germline assignment: CDR1 LGHDT and CDR2 YNNKEL (reference sequence). The CDR3 runs 15 residues. Trimming took 5 bases from V and 3 from J, leaving 16 bases between them. The CDR3 nucleotides read TGTGCCAGCAGCTCCCTCAGCAGGGATCACTATGGCTACACCTTC. Translated, it gives CASSSLSRDHYGYTF.

This chain uses TRBV30 with TRBJ1-6, with 7 bases matching TRBD1. V was clipped by 0 bases and J by 6 bases; unmatched bases: 2. This CDR3 has 14 residues. The germline gives CDR1 GTSNPN, CDR2 SVGIG (reference sequence). The CDR3 DNA sequence: TGTGCCTGGAGTGTGGGGACAGCTAATTCACCCCTCCACTTT. It is translated as CAWSVGTANSPLHF.

V usage is TRBV14 and J usage is TRBJ2-7; tentative D call: TRBD2 (5 bases). Germline V gives CDR1 SGHDN, CDR2 FVKESK. The CDR3 contains 14 residues. V shed 3 bases and J shed 2 bases, with 11 bases lying between them. This CDR3 is CASSQFRDTYEQYF. DNA for the CDR3: TGTGCCAGCAGCCAGTTCCGGGATACCTACGAGCAGTACTTC.

This rearrangement joins TRBV5-4 to TRBJ2-1; 10 bases agree with TRBD1. The CDR3 extends over 17 amino acids. V shed 4 bases and J 8 bases; nucleotides not matched to a gene: 15. Germline CDR1 and CDR2: SGHNT and YYREEE (reference sequence). The CDR3 nucleotides are TGTGCCAGCAGCGCCTTAGGGACAGGGGACCTCTATTATGAGCAGTTCTTC. As protein: CASSALGTGDLYYEQFF.

This rearrangement joins TRBV29-1 to TRBJ1-1; 11 bases are shared with TRBD1. With 3 bases clipped from V and 3 bases from J, the junction kept 9 bases outside the gene matches. Per germline, CDR1 SQVTM and CDR2 ANQGSEA. This CDR3 region has 16 residues. CDR3 amino acids: CSVEVGRTGGYTEAFF. The CDR3, as DNA: TGCAGCGTTGAGGTCGGTCGGACAGGGGGCTACACTGAAGCTTTCTTT.

The CDR3 sequence is CASSGGHAGELFF. CDR3 bases: TGTGCCAGCAGCGGGGGGCATGCCGGGGAGCTGTTTTTT. The genes are TRBV6-2 or TRBV6-3 and TRBJ2-2; perhaps TRBD2 as D (7 bases). The V end was cut by 6 bases, the J end by 6 bases, with 11 bases between. The CDR3 has 13 amino acids. Per the germline V gene, CDR1 is MNHEY and CDR2 is SVGEGT.

The chain couples TRBV3-1 (or the pseudogene TRBV3-2) to TRBJ1-1; 9 nucleotides line up with TRBD1. Germline V gives CDR1 LGHDT, CDR2 YNNKEL (reference sequence). This CDR3 is 15 amino acids long. V lost 1 base and J lost 8; bases outside the gene matches: 8. CDR3 coding DNA: TGTGCCAGCAGCCAAGCCCCCCTGGACAGGGGAGAAGCTTTCTTT. Protein product: CASSQAPLDRGEAFF.

CDR3 amino acids: CATNWGPSAEAFF. CDR3 nucleotide sequence: TGTGCCACCAACTGGGGCCCAAGCGCTGAAGCTTTCTTT. The chain combines TRBV19 with TRBJ1-1; possibly TRBD1 for D (5 bases). The V gene's germline CDR1 is LNHDA and CDR2 SQIVND (reference sequence). Trimming stripped 10 bases from V and 6 bases from J, with 18 bases between. The length of the CDR3 is 13 residues.

This chain connects TRBV11-2 to TRBJ2-7; TRBD1 matches 9 bases. The CDR3 is 15 amino acids. The ends lost 5 bases at V and 3 bases at J; junction bases unmatched: 8. Germline V gene lookup returns CDR1 SGHAT and CDR2 FQNNGV. DNA for the CDR3: TGTGCCAGCAGCCCCTCCCCGGGACAGGGCTACGAGCAGTACTTC. This codes for CASSPSPGQGYEQYF.

The gene calls are TRBV12-3 or TRBV12-4 and TRBJ2-2; possible D gene TRBD2, 5 bases. Trimming stripped 6 bases from V and 5 bases from J, with 10 bases between. The CDR3 consists of 13 residues. The CDR3 DNA sequence: TGTGCCAGCAGGCCCGGGGAAACCGGGGAGCTGTTTTTT. This sequence encodes CASRPGETGELFF.

This chain uses TRBV6-2 or TRBV6-3 with TRBJ2-3, with D possibly TRBD2 on 5 matching bases. The V end was cut by 3 bases, the J end by 0 bases, with 7 bases between. The germline V gene encodes CDR1 MNHEY and CDR2 SVGEGT. The CDR3 totals 14 residues. The CDR3 protein is CASSYWESTDTQYF. The DNA of the CDR3 is TGTGCCAGCAGTTATTGGGAGAGCACAGATACGCAGTATTTT.

This sequence joins TRBV29-1 and TRBJ1-2; D might be TRBD1 (6 bases). Germline assignment: CDR1 SQVTM and CDR2 ANQGSEA. The CDR3 runs to 15 residues. The V and J ends lost 4 bases and 0 bases respectively, with 15 bases between them. The chain's CDR3 is CSVGVTGQANYGYTF. In nucleotides, the CDR3 is TGCAGCGTTGGGGTGACAGGACAAGCTAACTATGGCTACACCTTC.